This TCR beta chain was identified in a study of blood T cell repertoires in COVID-19. About the study: The United States, Italy and Spain provided the acute and convalescent COVID-19 samples. The cDNA or gDNA used as material had been derived from T cells, B-cell-depleted T cells, or PBMCs.

Trimming removed 5 bases from V and 0 bases from J, with 11 bases in between. Germline CDR1 and CDR2: MDHEN and SYDVKM. The CDR3 totals 15 residues. In the original analysis: Amplification from reference gene primers served as the basis for estimated nucleated cell counts. Sequenced by immunoSEQ multiplex PCR; TCRdb stores in-frame clones only, minus some. V, J and clone size were drawn from that table, and D and trimming were deduced from the DNA. The sample contains 200,000 to 250,000 clones, approximately 80% of which appear only once. The chain carries TRBV28 and TRBJ1-5, with D possibly TRBD1 on 5 matching bases. The receptor was isolated from a man aged 45-65 years with active or convalescent COVID-19. Sequencing was performed on peripheral blood. The DNA of the CDR3 is TGTGCCAGCAGTGAGGACACGTATAGCAATCAGCCCCAGCATTTT. Translated: CASSEDTYSNQPQHF.